This T cell receptor (beta chain) is drawn from a study of blood T cell repertoires in COVID-19. Per the original methods: The assay estimated nucleated cells by amplifying reference gene primers. Only in-frame clones appear in the TCRdb table, and some are missing; sequencing was by immunoSEQ multiplex PCR. V, J and clone size reflect that table, while D and trimming were determined from the DNA. This table has 30,000 to 40,000 clones, 90% appearing once. Germline lookup yields CDR1 MNHEY and CDR2 SMNVEV (reference sequence). The CDR3 sequence is 14 residues long. Deletions cut 0 bases from V and 8 bases from J, with 13 bases between.

This receptor was taken from a human donor in a cohort sampled during active COVID-19. J is TRBJ1-2 and V is TRBV27; a weak D match, TRBD1 (5 bases). Material: peripheral blood. DNA of the CDR3: TGTGCCAGCAGTTTATCCGGGACTGAACAAGGCTACACCTTC. Residues: CASSLSGTEQGYTF.